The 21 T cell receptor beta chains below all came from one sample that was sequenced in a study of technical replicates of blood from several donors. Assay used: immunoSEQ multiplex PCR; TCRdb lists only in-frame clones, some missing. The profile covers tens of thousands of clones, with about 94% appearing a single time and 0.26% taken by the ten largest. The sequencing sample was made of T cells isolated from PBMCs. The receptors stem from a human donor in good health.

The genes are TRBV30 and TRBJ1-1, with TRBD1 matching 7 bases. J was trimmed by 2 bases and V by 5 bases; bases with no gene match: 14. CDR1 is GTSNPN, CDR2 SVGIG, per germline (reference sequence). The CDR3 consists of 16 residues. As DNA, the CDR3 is TGTGCCTGGTCCTATAGACGGACAGGCAAAAACACTGAAGCTTTCTTT. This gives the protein CAWSYRRTGKNTEAFF.

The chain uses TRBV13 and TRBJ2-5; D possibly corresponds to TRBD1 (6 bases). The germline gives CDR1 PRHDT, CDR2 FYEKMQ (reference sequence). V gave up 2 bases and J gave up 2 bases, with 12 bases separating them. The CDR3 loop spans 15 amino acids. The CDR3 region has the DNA TGTGCCAGCAGCTTAAGGTCAGGGGAACAAGAGACCCAGTACTTC. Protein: CASSLRSGEQETQYF.

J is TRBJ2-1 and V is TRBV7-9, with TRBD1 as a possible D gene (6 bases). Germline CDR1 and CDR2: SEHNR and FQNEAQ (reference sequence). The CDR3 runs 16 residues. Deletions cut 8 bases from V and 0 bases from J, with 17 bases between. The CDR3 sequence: CASEGELPSSYNEQFF. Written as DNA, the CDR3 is TGTGCCAGCGAGGGGGAACTACCGAGCTCCTACAATGAGCAGTTCTTC.

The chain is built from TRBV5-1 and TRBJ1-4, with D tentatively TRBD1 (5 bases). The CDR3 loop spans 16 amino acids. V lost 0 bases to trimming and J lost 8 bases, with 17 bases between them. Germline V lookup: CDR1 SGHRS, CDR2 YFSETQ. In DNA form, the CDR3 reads TGCGCCAGCAGCTTGGCCAATGGGAGGGGAGAGGAAAAACTGTTTTTT. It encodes CASSLANGRGEEKLFF.

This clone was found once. CDR3: CSVNRGGSYNEQFF. For the CDR3, the DNA is TGCAGCGTCAACAGGGGTGGCTCCTACAATGAGCAGTTCTTC. The rearrangement links TRBV29-1 to TRBJ2-1; 7 nucleotides agree with TRBD1. The CDR3 spans 14 residues. The V and J ends lost 6 bases and 0 bases, in that order; junction bases with no gene match: 5. Germline assignment: CDR1 SQVTM and CDR2 ANQGSEA.

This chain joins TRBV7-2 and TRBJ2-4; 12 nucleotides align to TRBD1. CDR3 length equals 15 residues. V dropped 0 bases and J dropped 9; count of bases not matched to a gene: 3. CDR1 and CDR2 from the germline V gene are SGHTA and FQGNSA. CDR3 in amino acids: CASSLAGQGAGIQYF. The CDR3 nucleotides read TGTGCCAGCAGCTTAGCGGGACAGGGGGCTGGCATTCAGTACTTC.

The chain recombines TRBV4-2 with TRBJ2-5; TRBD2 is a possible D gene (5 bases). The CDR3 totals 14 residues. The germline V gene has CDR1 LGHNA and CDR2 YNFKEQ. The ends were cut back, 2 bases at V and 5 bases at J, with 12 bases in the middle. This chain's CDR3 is CASSQPEGGETQYF. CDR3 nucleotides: TGTGCCAGCAGCCAACCCGAGGGCGGGGAGACCCAGTACTTC.

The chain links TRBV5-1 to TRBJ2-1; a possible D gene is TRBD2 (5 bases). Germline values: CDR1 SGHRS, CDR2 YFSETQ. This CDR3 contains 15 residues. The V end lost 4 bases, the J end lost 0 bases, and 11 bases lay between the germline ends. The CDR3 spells CASSVEGYSYNEQFF. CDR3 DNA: TGCGCCAGCAGCGTCGAGGGTTACTCCTACAATGAGCAGTTCTTC.

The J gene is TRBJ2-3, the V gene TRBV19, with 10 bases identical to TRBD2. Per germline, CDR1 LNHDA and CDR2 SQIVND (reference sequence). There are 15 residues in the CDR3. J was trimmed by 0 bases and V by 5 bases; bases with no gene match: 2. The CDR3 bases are TGTGCCAGTAGTTATAGCGGGGGGAGCACAGATACGCAGTATTTT. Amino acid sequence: CASSYSGGSTDTQYF.

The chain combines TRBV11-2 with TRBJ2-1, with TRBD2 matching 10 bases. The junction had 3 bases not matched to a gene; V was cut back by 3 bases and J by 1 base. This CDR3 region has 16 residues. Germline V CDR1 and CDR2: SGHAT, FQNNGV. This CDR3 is CASSFASGSSYNEQFF. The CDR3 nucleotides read TGTGCCAGCAGCTTTGCTAGCGGGAGTTCCTACAATGAGCAGTTCTTC.

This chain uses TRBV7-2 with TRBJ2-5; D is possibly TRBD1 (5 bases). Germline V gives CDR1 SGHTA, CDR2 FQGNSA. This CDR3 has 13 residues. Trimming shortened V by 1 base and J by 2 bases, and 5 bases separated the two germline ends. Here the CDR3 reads CASSLGTQETQYF. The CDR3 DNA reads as TGTGCCAGCAGCTTAGGGACACAAGAGACCCAGTACTTC.

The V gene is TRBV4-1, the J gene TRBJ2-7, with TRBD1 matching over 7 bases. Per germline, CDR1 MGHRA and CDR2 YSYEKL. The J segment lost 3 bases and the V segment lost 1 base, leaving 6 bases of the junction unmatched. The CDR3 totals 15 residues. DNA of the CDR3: TGCGCCAGCAGCCAAGGCCTTCAGGGGGTCTACGAGCAGTACTTC. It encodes CASSQGLQGVYEQYF.

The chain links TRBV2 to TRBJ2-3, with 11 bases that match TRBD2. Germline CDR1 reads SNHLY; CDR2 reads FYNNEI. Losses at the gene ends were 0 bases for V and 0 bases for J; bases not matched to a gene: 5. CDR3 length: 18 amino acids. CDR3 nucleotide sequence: TGTGCCAGCAGTGAAGCCACTAGCGGGGGTACTAGCACAGATACGCAGTATTTT. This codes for CASSEATSGGTSTDTQYF.

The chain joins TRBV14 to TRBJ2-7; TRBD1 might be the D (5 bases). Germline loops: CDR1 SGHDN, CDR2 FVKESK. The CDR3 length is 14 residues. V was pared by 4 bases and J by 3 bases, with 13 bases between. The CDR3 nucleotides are TGTGCCAGCAGCCCCCAGGGTAATTACTACGAGCAGTACTTC. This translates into CASSPQGNYYEQYF.

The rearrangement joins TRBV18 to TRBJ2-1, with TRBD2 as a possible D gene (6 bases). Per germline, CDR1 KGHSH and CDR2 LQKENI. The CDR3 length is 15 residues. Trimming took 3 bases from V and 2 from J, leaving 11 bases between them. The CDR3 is CASSPTAGTYNEQFF. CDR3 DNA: TGTGCCAGCTCACCGACGGCGGGGACCTACAATGAGCAGTTCTTC.

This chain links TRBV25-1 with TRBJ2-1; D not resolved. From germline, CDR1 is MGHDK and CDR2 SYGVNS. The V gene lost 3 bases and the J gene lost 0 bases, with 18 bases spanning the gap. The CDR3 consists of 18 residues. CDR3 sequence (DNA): TGTGCCAGCAGTGACCATGGGCACCCCAAGAGCTCCTACAATGAGCAGTTCTTC. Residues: CASSDHGHPKSSYNEQFF.

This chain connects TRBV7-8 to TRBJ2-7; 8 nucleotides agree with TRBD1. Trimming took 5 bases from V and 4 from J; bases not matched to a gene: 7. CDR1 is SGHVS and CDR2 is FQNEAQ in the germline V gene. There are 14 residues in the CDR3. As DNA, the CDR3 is TGTGCCAGCAGCGTAAGGACAGGGATGTACGAGCAGTACTTC. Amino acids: CASSVRTGMYEQYF.

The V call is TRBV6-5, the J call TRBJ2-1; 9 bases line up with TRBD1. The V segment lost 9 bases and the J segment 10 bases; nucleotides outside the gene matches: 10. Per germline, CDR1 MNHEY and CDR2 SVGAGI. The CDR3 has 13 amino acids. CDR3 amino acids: CARSTGGPEEQFF. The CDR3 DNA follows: TGTGCCAGGAGCACAGGGGGCCCCGAGGAGCAGTTCTTC.

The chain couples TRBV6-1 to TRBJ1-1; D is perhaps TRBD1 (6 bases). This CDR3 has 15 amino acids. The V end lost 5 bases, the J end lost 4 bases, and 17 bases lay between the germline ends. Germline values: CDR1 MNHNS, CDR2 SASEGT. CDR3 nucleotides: TGTGCCAGCAGTTGGGGGGGGGCTGGAGGCACTGAAGCTTTCTTT. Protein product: CASSWGGAGGTEAFF.

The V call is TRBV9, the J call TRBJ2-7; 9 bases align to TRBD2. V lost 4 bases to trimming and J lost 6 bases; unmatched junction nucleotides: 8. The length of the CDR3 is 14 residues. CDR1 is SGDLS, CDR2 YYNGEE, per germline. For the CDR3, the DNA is TGTGCCAGCAGCAGGTTAGCGGGAGCGGGCGAGCAGTACTTC. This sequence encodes CASSRLAGAGEQYF.

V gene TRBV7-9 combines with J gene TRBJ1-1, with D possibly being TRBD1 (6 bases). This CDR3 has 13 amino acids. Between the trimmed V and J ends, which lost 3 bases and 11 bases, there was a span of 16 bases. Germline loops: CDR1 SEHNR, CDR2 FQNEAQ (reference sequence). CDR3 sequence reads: CASSFGQHPRAFF. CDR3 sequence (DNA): TGTGCCAGCAGCTTTGGACAGCACCCCCGGGCTTTCTTT.